The clone carrying this TCR beta chain appeared a single time. The data were taken from a study of cytotoxic CD8 clonotypes in ibrutinib-treated CLL. V lost 5 bases to trimming and J lost 4 bases; unmatched junction nucleotides: 6. Germline V lookup: CDR1 SGHTA, CDR2 FQGNSA. The CDR3 is made up of 15 amino acids. Data came from immunoSEQ multiplex PCR; TCRdb stores just in-frame clones and leaves some out. The sample contains some 140,000 clones, 79% of which appear only once. The clonotype was recovered from a human donor with chronic lymphocytic leukemia. The material sequenced was PBMCs, taken after 12 months of ibrutinib treatment. This chain joins TRBV7-2 and TRBJ2-7, with 12 bases lining up with TRBD2. The CDR3 region has the DNA TGTGCCAGCAGCCTATCGACTAGCGGGAGTTACGAGCAGTACTTC. Protein product: CASSLSTSGSYEQYF.